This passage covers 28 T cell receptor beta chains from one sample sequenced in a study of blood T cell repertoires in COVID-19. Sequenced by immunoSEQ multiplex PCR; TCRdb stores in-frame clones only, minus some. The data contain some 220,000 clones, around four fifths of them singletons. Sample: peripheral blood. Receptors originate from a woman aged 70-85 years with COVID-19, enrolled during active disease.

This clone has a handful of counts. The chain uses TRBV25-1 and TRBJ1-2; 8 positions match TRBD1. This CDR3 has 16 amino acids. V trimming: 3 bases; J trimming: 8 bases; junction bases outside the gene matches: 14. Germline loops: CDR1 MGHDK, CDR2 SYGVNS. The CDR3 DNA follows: TGTGCCAGCAGTGATCGAATCCGACAGGGGATCGTCGGCTACACCTTC. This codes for CASSDRIRQGIVGYTF.

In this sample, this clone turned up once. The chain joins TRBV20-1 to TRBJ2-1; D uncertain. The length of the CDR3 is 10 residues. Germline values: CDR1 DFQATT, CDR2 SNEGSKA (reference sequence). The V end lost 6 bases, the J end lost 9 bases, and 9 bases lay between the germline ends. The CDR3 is CSASATEQFF. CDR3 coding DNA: TGCAGTGCCAGCGCCACTGAGCAGTTCTTC.

This chain's CDR3 is CAWSVRQGRNNEQFF. As DNA, the CDR3 is TGTGCCTGGAGTGTACGACAGGGGCGAAACAATGAGCAGTTCTTC. The V call is TRBV30, the J call TRBJ2-1, with TRBD1 matching over 8 bases. CDR3 length: 15 residues. Germline loops: CDR1 GTSNPN, CDR2 SVGIG (reference sequence). Losses at the gene ends were 0 bases for V and 5 bases for J; bases not matched to a gene: 6.

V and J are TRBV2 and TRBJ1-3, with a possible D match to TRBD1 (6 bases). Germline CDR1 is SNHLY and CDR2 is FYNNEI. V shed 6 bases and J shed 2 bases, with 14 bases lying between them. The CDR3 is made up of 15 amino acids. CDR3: CASRPTGEAGNTIYF. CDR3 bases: TGTGCCAGCAGACCGACAGGAGAAGCTGGAAACACCATATATTTT. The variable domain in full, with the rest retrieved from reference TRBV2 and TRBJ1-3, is EPEVTQTPSHQVTQMGQEVILRCVPISNHLYFYWYRQILGQKVEFLVSFYNNEISEKSEIFDDQFSVERPDGSNFTLKIRSTKLEDSAMYFCASRPTGEAGNTIYFGEGSWLTVV.

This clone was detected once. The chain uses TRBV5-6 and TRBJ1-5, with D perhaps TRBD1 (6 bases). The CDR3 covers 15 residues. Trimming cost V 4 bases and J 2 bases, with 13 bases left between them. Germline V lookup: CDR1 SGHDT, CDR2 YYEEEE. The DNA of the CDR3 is TGTGCCAGCAGCACTACAGGGAGGGGCAATCAGCCCCAGCATTTT. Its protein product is CASSTTGRGNQPQHF.

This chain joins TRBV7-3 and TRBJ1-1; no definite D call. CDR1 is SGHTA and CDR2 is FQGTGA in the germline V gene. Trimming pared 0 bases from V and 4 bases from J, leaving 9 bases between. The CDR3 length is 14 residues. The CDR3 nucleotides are TGTGCCAGCAGCTTAACGGTGGCAGGCACTGAAGCTTTCTTT. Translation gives CASSLTVAGTEAFF.

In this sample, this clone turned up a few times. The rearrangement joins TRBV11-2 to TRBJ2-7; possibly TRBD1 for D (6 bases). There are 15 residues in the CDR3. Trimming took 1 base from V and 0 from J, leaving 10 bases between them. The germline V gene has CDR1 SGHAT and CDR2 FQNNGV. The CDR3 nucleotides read TGTGCCAGCAGCTTAGCGCCGGACAGCTCCTACGAGCAGTACTTC. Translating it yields CASSLAPDSSYEQYF.

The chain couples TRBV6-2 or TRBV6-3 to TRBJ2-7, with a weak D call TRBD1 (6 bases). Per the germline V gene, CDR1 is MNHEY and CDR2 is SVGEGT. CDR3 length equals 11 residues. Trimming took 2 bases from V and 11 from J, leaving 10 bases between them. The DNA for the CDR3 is TGTGCCAGCAGTTACGAACAGGGCGAGTACTTC. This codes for CASSYEQGEYF.

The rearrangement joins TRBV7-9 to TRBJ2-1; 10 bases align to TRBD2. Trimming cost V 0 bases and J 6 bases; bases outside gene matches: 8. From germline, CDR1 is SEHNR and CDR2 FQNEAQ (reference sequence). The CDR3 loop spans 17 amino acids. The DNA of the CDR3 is TGTGCCAGCAGCTTAGCGTTGAGCGGGAGGGACATCAATGAGCAGTTCTTC. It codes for CASSLALSGRDINEQFF.

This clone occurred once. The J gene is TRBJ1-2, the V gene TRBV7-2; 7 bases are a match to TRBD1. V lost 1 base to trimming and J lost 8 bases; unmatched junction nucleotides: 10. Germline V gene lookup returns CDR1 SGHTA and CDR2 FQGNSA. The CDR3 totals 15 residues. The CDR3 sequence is CASSLETDRAGGYTF. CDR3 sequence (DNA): TGTGCCAGCAGCTTAGAGACCGACAGGGCGGGCGGCTACACCTTC.

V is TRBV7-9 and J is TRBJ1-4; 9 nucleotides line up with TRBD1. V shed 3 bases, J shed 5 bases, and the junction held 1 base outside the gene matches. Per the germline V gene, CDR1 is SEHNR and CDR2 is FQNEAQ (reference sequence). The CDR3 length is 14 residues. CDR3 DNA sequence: TGTGCCAGCAGCTTTGGGACAGGGAATGAAAAACTGTTTTTT. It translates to CASSFGTGNEKLFF. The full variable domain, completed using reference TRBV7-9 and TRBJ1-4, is DTGVSQNPRHKITKRGQNVTFRCDPISEHNRLYWYRQTLGQGPEFLTYFQNEAQLEKSRLLSDRFSAERPKGSFSTLEIQRTEQGDSAMYLCASSFGTGNEKLFFGSGTQLSVL.

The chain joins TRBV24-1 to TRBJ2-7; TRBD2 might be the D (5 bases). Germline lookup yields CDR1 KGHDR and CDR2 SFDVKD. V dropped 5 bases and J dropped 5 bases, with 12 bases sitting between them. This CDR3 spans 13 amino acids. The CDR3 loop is CATSGGFTHEQYF. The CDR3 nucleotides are TGTGCCACCAGTGGCGGGTTCACCCACGAGCAGTACTTC.

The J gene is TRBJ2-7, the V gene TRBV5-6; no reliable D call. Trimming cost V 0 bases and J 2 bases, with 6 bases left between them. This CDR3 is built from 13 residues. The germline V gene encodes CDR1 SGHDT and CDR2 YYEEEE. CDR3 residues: CASSLVETYEQYF. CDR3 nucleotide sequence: TGTGCCAGCAGCTTGGTTGAGACCTACGAGCAGTACTTC.

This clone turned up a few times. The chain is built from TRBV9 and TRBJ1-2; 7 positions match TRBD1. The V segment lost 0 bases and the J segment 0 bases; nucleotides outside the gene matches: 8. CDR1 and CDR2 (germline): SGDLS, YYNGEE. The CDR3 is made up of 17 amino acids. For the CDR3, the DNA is TGTGCCAGCAGCGTAGACGGAGGGGGCCCAACTAACTATGGCTACACCTTC. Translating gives CASSVDGGGPTNYGYTF.

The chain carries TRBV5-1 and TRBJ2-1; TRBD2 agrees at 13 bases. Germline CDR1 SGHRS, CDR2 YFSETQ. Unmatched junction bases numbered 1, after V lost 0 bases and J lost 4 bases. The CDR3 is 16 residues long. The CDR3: CASSLGGLAGYNEQFF. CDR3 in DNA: TGCGCCAGCAGCTTGGGGGGACTAGCGGGGTACAATGAGCAGTTCTTC. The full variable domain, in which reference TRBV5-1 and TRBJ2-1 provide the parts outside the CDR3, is KAGVTQTPRYLIKTRGQQVTLSCSPISGHRSVSWYQQTPGQGLQFLFEYFSETQRNKGNFPGRFSGRQFSNSRSEMNVSTLELGDSALYLCASSLGGLAGYNEQFFGPGTRLTVL.

This chain's CDR3 is CASSLRTGGTDTQYF. The CDR3 region has the DNA TGTGCCAGCAGTTTGCGGACAGGTGGCACAGATACGCAGTATTTT. V gene TRBV28 combines with J gene TRBJ2-3, with TRBD1 matching 7 bases. The germline V gene encodes CDR1 MDHEN and CDR2 SYDVKM. J gave up 1 base and V 3 bases, and 4 bases lay outside the gene matches. This CDR3 has 15 residues.

CDR3 sequence: CASSYSAGGSNQPQHF. CDR3 nucleotide sequence: TGTGCCAGCAGTTACTCGGCTGGAGGTAGCAATCAGCCCCAGCATTTT. The V call is TRBV6-2 or TRBV6-3, the J call TRBJ1-5, with no clear D. This CDR3 contains 16 residues. Trimming left V 0 bases short and J 0 bases short, with 9 bases between. Germline V gene data show CDR1 as MNHEY and CDR2 as SVGEGT.

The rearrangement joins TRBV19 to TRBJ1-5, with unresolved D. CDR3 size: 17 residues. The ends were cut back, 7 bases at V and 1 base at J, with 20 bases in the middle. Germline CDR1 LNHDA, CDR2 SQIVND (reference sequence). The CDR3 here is CASMAYQLTPSNQPQHF. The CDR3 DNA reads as TGTGCCAGTATGGCTTACCAACTGACACCGAGCAATCAGCCCCAGCATTTT.

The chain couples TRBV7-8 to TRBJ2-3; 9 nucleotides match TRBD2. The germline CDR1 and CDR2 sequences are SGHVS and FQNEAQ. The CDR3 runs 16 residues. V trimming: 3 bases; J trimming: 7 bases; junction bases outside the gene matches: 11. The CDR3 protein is CASSLGRSGRLNTQYF. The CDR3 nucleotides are TGTGCCAGCAGCTTGGGTCGAAGCGGGAGGTTGAATACGCAGTATTTT.

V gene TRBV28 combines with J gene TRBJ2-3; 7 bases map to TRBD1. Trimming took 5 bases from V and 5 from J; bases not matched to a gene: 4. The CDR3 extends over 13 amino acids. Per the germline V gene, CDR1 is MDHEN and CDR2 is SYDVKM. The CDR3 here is CASSTTGRDTQYF. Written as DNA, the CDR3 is TGTGCCAGCAGTACGACAGGGAGAGATACGCAGTATTTT.

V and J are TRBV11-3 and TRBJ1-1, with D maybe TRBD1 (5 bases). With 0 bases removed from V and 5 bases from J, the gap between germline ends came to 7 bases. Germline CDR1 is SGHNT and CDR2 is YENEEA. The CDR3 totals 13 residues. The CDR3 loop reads CASSLDGGTEAFF. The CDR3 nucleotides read TGTGCCAGCAGCTTAGATGGGGGGACTGAAGCTTTCTTT.

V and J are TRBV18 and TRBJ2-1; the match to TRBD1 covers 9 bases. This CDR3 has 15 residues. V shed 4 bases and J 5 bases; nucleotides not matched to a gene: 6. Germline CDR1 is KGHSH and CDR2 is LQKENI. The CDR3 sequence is CASSRDRVGNNEQFF. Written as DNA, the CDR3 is TGTGCCAGCTCACGGGACAGGGTGGGCAACAATGAGCAGTTCTTC.

CDR3 nucleotides: TGTGCCTGGAGGCGGGGGGCCACAGATACGCAGTATTTT. Translation gives CAWRRGATDTQYF. This chain connects TRBV30 to TRBJ2-3; 8 bases match TRBD2. The CDR3 consists of 13 residues. CDR1 and CDR2 from the germline V gene are GTSNPN and SVGIG (reference sequence). J gave up 2 bases and V 3 bases, and 1 base lay outside the gene matches.

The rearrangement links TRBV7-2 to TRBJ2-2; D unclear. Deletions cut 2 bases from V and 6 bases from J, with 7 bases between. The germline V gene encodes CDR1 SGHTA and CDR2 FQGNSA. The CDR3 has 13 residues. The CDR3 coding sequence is TGTGCCAGCAGCTTATCCACGGCCGGGGAGCTGTTTTTT. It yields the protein CASSLSTAGELFF.

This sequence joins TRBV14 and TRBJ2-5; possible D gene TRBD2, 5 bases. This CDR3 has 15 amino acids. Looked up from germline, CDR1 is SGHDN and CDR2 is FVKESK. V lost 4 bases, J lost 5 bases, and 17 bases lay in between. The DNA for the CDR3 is TGTGCCAGCAGCCCGGGGAGTACCCGCTTGGAGACCCAGTACTTC. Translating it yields CASSPGSTRLETQYF.

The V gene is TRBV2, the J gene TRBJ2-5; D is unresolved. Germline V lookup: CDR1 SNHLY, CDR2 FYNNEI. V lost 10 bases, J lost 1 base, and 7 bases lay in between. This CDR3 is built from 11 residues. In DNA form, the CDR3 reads TGTGCCACAGGCCTCCAAGAGACCCAGTACTTC. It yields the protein CATGLQETQYF.

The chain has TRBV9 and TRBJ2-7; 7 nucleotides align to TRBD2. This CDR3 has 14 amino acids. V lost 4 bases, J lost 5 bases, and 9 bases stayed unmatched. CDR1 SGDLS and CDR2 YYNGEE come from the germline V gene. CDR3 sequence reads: CASSPAGAVHEQYF. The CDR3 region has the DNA TGTGCCAGCAGCCCCGCGGGAGCGGTTCACGAGCAGTACTTC.

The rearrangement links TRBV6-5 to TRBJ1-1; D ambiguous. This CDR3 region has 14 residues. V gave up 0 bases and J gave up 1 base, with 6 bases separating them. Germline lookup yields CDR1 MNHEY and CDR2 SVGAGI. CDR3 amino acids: CASSYSPGNTEAFF. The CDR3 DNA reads TGTGCCAGCAGTTACTCACCAGGGAACACTGAAGCTTTCTTT.